The T cell receptor beta chain described here comes from a study of blood T cell repertoires in COVID-19. TCRdb keeps only in-frame clones here, not all; method: immunoSEQ multiplex PCR. This sample yields 55,000 to 90,000 clones, of which about 91% are seen a single time; 10% to 15% belongs to the top ten. The CDR3 consists of 17 residues. This receptor was taken from a human donor with active COVID-19. The donor label of this sample is uncertain. The rearrangement uses TRBV21-1 and TRBJ2-3; TRBD2, the table's D call, was not compared with the DNA. TRBV21-1 is annotated as a pseudogene. The sample consisted of peripheral blood. The CDR3 sequence: CASVPGLAETSTDTQYF. CDR3 sequence (DNA): TGTGCCAGCGTACCGGGACTAGCGGAAACGAGCACAGATACGCAGTATTTT.